Listed here are 9 T cell receptor beta chains from one sample, sequenced in a study of blood T cell repertoires in COVID-19. The assay was immunoSEQ multiplex PCR, and TCRdb's table has in-frame clones only and misses some. Of 350,000 to 450,000 clones listed, about 85% are singletons. Material: peripheral blood. These receptors were collected from a young woman with acute or convalescent COVID-19.

The CDR3 loop is CASSRTGTGGTEAFF. As DNA, the CDR3 is TGCGCCAGCAGCCGTACCGGGACAGGGGGAACTGAAGCTTTCTTT. This chain uses TRBV4-1 with TRBJ1-1; 11 positions match TRBD1. CDR1 and CDR2 from the germline V gene are MGHRA and YSYEKL. The CDR3 contains 15 residues. The ends lost 4 bases at V and 5 bases at J; junction bases unmatched: 6.

The chain employs TRBV18 and TRBJ2-7; D perhaps matches TRBD1 (5 bases). Trimming left V 3 bases short and J 2 bases short, with 14 bases between. This CDR3 spans 15 amino acids. In germline, CDR1 is KGHSH, CDR2 LQKENI. DNA for the CDR3: TGTGCCAGCTCACCCCAGGAAGGGGATGCCTACGAGCAGTACTTC. Translated: CASSPQEGDAYEQYF.

This clone was counted a few times. The CDR3 bases are TGTGCCAGTAGTAAGGAGGGGTACACAGATACGCAGTATTTT. Encoded protein: CASSKEGYTDTQYF. The rearrangement uses TRBV19 and TRBJ2-3; a weak D match, TRBD2 (6 bases). Germline CDR1 and CDR2: LNHDA and SQIVND (reference sequence). The CDR3 runs to 14 residues. The V and J ends lost 4 bases and 2 bases respectively, with 10 bases between them.

V usage is TRBV27 and J usage is TRBJ2-1, with D tentatively TRBD1 (6 bases). V was shortened by 4 bases and J by 5 bases, with 9 bases between the two germline ends. CDR3 length: 13 residues. Per germline, CDR1 MNHEY and CDR2 SMNVEV (reference sequence). CDR3 residues: CASSYTGNNEQFF. For the CDR3, the DNA is TGTGCCAGCAGTTATACAGGGAACAATGAGCAGTTCTTC.

The chain is built from TRBV5-1 and TRBJ2-3; D may be TRBD1 (6 bases). Trimming removed 2 bases at V and 5 bases at J, with 12 bases between. Germline V gives CDR1 SGHRS, CDR2 YFSETQ. The CDR3 contains 14 residues. CDR3 sequence reads: CASSFTGSLDTQYF. The CDR3 nucleotides are TGCGCCAGCAGCTTTACAGGGTCGTTAGATACGCAGTATTTT.

V usage is TRBV4-2 and J usage is TRBJ1-6; D possibly corresponds to TRBD1 (6 bases). The V gene lost 6 bases and the J gene lost 10 bases, with 16 bases spanning the gap. This CDR3 has 14 residues. From germline, CDR1 is LGHNA and CDR2 YNFKEQ. The CDR3 protein is CASSIQGRGSPLHF. In nucleotides, the CDR3 is TGTGCCAGCAGTATACAGGGAAGAGGATCACCCCTCCACTTT.

This sequence joins TRBV6-5 and TRBJ1-2, with 7 bases identical to TRBD1. Germline V lookup: CDR1 MNHEY, CDR2 SVGAGI. The J segment lost 4 bases and the V segment lost 0 bases, leaving 5 bases of the junction unmatched. The CDR3 totals 15 residues. CDR3 amino acids: CASSYSRAGGYGYTF. CDR3 coding DNA: TGTGCCAGCAGTTACTCCCGGGCAGGGGGCTATGGCTACACCTTC.

The chain links TRBV28 to TRBJ1-5; D remains ambiguous. Trimming stripped 8 bases from V and 3 bases from J, with 11 bases between. This CDR3 has 13 amino acids. Looked up from germline, CDR1 is MDHEN and CDR2 is SYDVKM. This chain's CDR3 is CASVQVLNQPQHF. CDR3 in DNA: TGTGCCAGCGTCCAGGTTCTCAATCAGCCCCAGCATTTT.

J is TRBJ2-3 and V is TRBV6-6; TRBD1 matches at 7 bases. The junction had 8 bases not matched to a gene; V was cut back by 6 bases and J by 2 bases. This CDR3 region has 15 residues. Germline V lookup: CDR1 MNHNY, CDR2 SVGAGI (reference sequence). The CDR3: CASSPGTDSTDTQYF. In DNA, the CDR3 is TGTGCCAGCAGCCCCGGGACAGATTCCACAGATACGCAGTATTTT.